This TCR beta chain is drawn from a study of T cell changes during pregnancy in multiple sclerosis. CDR1 and CDR2 from the germline V gene are GTSNPN and SVGIG (reference sequence). The length of the CDR3 is 14 residues. V was shortened by 3 bases and J by 8 bases, with 17 bases between the two germline ends. Sequenced by immunoSEQ multiplex PCR; TCRdb stores in-frame clones only, minus some. The sample includes more than 50,000 clones, 80% to 90% of them seen just once. The V and J genes are TRBV30 and TRBJ2-1; the D gene is possibly TRBD2 (6 bases). This receptor was obtained from a female donor with multiple sclerosis, enrolled in a pregnancy study. Specimen: peripheral blood, collected in the first trimester of pregnancy. The CDR3 loop is CAWSNLAPGDEQFF. CDR3 sequence (DNA): TGTGCCTGGAGCAACCTGGCCCCGGGGGATGAGCAGTTCTTC.